The table lists the clone carrying this TCR beta chain with many counts. Its antigen is not known. This specimen belongs to a study of identical twins. MiXCR, run by TCRdb on the 5' RACE reads, gives a single entry per CDR3 protein. The table includes more than 650,000 distinct CDR3 sequences, around 5.7% detected once. Regarding the study as a whole: Invariant cells of the MAIT and iNKT types might have partly distorted the zero-insertion analyses.

No donor was unhealthy or non-Caucasian. This TCR was sampled from a man between 18 and 35 years old in good health. Source material: naive T cells sorted from blood.

CDR3 DNA: TGTGCCAGCAGCTTAACCACAGCCGCTGAAGCTTTCTTT. It yields the protein CASSLTTAAEAFF. J is TRBJ1-1 and V is TRBV7-2; D is unresolved. The CDR3 totals 13 residues. V was pared by 2 bases and J by 6 bases, with 10 bases between. Germline lookup yields CDR1 SGHTA and CDR2 FQGNSA.